This paragraph covers one TCR beta chain sequence. The V segment lost 6 bases and the J segment 9 bases; nucleotides outside the gene matches: 9. Germline V gene lookup returns CDR1 SGHTA and CDR2 FQGTGA. The CDR3 totals 13 residues. How the authors handled the data: Amplifying reference gene primers gave estimates of nucleated cell counts. Some clones are missing from TCRdb's copy, which holds only in-frame ones; the method was immunoSEQ multiplex PCR. That table is the source of V, J and clone size, and D and trimming were worked out from the DNA. Here the sample spans some 260,000 clones, roughly 80% being singletons. These data come from a study of blood T cell repertoires in COVID-19. About the research overall: T cells, B-cell-depleted T cells, or PBMCs supplied cDNA or gDNA.

Sequences were obtained from PBMCs or T cells enriched from blood (not recorded which). This clonotype originated in a man aged 30 to 39 with acute COVID-19. The rearrangement joins TRBV7-3 to TRBJ1-1, with 8 nucleotides matching TRBD1. CDR3 amino acids: CASSPGTGEKAFF. The DNA for the CDR3 is TGTGCCAGCAGTCCCGGGACAGGTGAAAAAGCTTTCTTT.